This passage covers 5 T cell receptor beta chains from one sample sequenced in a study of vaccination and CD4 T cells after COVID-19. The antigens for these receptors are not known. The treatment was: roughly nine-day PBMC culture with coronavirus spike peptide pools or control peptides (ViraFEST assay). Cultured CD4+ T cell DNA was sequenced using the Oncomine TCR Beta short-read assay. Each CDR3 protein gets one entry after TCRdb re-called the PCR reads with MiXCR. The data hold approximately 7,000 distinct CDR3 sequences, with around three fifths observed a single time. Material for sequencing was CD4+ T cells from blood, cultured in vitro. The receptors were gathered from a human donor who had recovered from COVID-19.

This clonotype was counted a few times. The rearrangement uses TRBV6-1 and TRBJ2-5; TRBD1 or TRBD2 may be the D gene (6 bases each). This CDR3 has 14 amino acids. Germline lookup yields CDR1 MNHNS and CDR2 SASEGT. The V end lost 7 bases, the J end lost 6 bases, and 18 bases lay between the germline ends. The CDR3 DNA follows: TGTGCCAGCACAAACGGGGGCACCGCAAAGACCCAGTACTTC. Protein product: CASTNGGTAKTQYF.

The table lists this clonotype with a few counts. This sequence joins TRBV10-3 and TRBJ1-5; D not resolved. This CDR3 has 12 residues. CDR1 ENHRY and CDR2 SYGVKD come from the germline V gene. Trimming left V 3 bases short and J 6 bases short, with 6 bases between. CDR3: CAISDMVQPQHF. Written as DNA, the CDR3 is TGTGCCATCAGTGATATGGTTCAGCCCCAGCATTTT.

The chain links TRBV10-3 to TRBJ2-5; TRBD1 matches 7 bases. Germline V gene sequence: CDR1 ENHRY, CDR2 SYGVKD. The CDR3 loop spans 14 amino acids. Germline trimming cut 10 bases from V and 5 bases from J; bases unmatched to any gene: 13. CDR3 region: CATEIRQGSETQYF. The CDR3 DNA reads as TGTGCCACCGAGATCAGACAGGGCAGCGAGACCCAGTACTTC.

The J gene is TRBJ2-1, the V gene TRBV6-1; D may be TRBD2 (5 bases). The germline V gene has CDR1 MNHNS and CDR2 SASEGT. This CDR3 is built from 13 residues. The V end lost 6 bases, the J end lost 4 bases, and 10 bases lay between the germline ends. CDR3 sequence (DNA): TGTGCCAGCAGCAGGACTGATTACAATGAGCAGTTCTTC. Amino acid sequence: CASSRTDYNEQFF.

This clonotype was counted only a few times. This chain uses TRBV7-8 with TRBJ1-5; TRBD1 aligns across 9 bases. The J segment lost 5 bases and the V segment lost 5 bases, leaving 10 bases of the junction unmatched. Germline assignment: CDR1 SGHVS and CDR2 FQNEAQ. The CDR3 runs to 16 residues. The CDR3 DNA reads TGTGCCAGCAGCCTACGGGACAGGGACCGTCATCAGCCCCAGCATTTT. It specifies CASSLRDRDRHQPQHF. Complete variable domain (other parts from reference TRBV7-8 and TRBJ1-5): GAGVSQSPRYKVAKRGQDVALRCDPISGHVSLFWYQQALGQGPEFLTYFQNEAQLDKSGLPSDRFFAERPEGSVSTLKIQRTQQEDSAVYLCASSLRDRDRHQPQHFGDGTRLSIL.